The 25 T cell receptor beta chains below were found in one sample sequenced in a study of patients and donors after allogeneic stem cell transplantation. TCRdb ran MiXCR on the RT-PCR reads and lists one entry per CDR3 protein. The sample has about a million distinct CDR3 sequences, about 20% seen once. Input material: blood, either unsorted or a sorted T cell fraction (not recorded which). The receptors come from a human donor who was either an allogeneic HSCT recipient or a stem cell or donor lymphocyte infusion donor (not recorded which). It is not recorded whose cells these are; they may come from a transplant donor.

This clonotype was seen a few times. The chain carries TRBV12-5 and TRBJ1-1, with 9 positions matching TRBD1. The CDR3 length is 16 residues. V dropped 2 bases and J dropped 3; count of bases not matched to a gene: 7. CDR1 and CDR2 (germline): LGHNT, FRNRAP. The CDR3 region is CASGLSYGQGHTEAFF. The DNA for the CDR3 is TGTGCTAGTGGTTTGTCCTACGGACAGGGGCACACTGAAGCTTTCTTT.

This chain joins TRBV20-1 and TRBJ2-3; 7 nucleotides align to TRBD1. Germline loops: CDR1 DFQATT, CDR2 SNEGSKA (reference sequence). V lost 2 bases and J lost 1; bases outside the gene matches: 15. This CDR3 has 18 residues. CDR3 in amino acids: CSARRLGRGSAGTDTQYF. The CDR3 DNA reads as TGCAGTGCTAGAAGGCTCGGCAGGGGGTCGGCGGGCACAGATACGCAGTATTTT.

This clonotype was recorded many times. V and J are TRBV9 and TRBJ1-4; no firm D call. This CDR3 comprises 11 residues. Germline CDR1 is SGDLS and CDR2 is YYNGEE. Trimming removed 2 bases from V and 8 bases from J, with 4 bases in between. The CDR3 is CASSVGEKLFF. As DNA, the CDR3 is TGTGCCAGCAGCGTGGGGGAAAAACTGTTTTTT.

This clonotype appeared a few times. The chain recombines TRBV12-3 or TRBV12-4 with TRBJ1-5; possibly TRBD1 for D (6 bases). V was pared by 6 bases and J by 1 base, with 13 bases between. The CDR3 covers 15 residues. The CDR3 protein is CASSQGRESNQPQHF. The DNA for the CDR3 is TGTGCCAGCAGCCAGGGGCGGGAAAGCAATCAGCCCCAGCATTTT.

The rearrangement uses TRBV12-3 or TRBV12-4 and TRBJ2-1, with 8 bases identical to TRBD2. V shed 2 bases, J shed 4 bases, and the junction held 7 bases outside the gene matches. There are 16 residues in the CDR3. The CDR3 DNA reads as TGTGCCAGCAGTTTATGGTTAGCGGGAACGTACAATGAGCAGTTCTTC. Translated, it gives CASSLWLAGTYNEQFF.

This clonotype was counted a few times. The rearrangement joins TRBV28 to TRBJ2-7, with D hard to call. The ends were cut back, 1 base at V and 2 bases at J, with 9 bases in the middle. The CDR3 runs 14 residues. Germline V lookup: CDR1 MDHEN, CDR2 SYDVKM. The CDR3 DNA reads TGTGCCAGCAGTTTATTCGACCAGACCTACGAGCAGTACTTC. The encoded protein is CASSLFDQTYEQYF.

This clonotype was seen only a few times. The rearrangement uses TRBV4-2 and TRBJ2-3, with D possibly TRBD1 on 7 matching bases. The CDR3 loop spans 18 amino acids. CDR1 LGHNA and CDR2 YNFKEQ come from the germline V gene. Trimming took off 1 base at V and 0 bases at J, with 17 bases between the two ends. CDR3 sequence: CASSQGGRGVPSTDTQYF. The DNA for the CDR3 is TGTGCCAGCAGCCAAGGGGGCAGGGGGGTCCCTAGCACAGATACGCAGTATTTT.

This clonotype was counted a few times. This chain uses TRBV2 with TRBJ2-3, with D tentatively TRBD2 (7 bases). V lost 2 bases to trimming and J lost 5 bases, with 14 bases between them. The CDR3 totals 15 residues. The germline gives CDR1 SNHLY, CDR2 FYNNEI. The CDR3 DNA sequence: TGTGCCAGCAGTGAAAGGACTAGGGGGGGAGATACGCAGTATTTT. Protein: CASSERTRGGDTQYF.

The genes are TRBV25-1 and TRBJ1-5; the match to TRBD1 covers 8 bases. Germline V lookup: CDR1 MGHDK, CDR2 SYGVNS. Trimming at V came to 4 bases and at J to 8 bases, leaving 10 bases not matched to a gene. The CDR3 loop spans 15 amino acids. The DNA for the CDR3 is TGTGCCAGCAGTGTTGGACAGGGCGGGATCGAGCCCCAGCATTTT. Protein sequence: CASSVGQGGIEPQHF.

This clonotype turned up a few times. The chain joins TRBV30 to TRBJ1-1; TRBD1 matches at 8 bases. CDR1 is GTSNPN, CDR2 SVGIG, per germline (reference sequence). Trimming removed 5 bases from V and 3 bases from J; junction bases left unmatched: 2. There are 12 residues in the CDR3. CDR3 sequence reads: CAWGDRYTEAFF. Written as DNA, the CDR3 is TGTGCCTGGGGGGACAGGTACACTGAAGCTTTCTTT.

The V call is TRBV6-1, the J call TRBJ1-3; TRBD1 aligns across 7 bases. The CDR3 length is 14 residues. CDR1 MNHNS and CDR2 SASEGT come from the germline V gene. Germline trimming cut 6 bases from V and 3 bases from J; bases unmatched to any gene: 5. CDR3 coding DNA: TGTGCCAGCAGCTTCGGGACAGTTGGAAACACCATATATTTT. Amino acid sequence: CASSFGTVGNTIYF.

This clonotype has only a few counts. The chain couples TRBV2 to TRBJ2-1; 8 positions agree with TRBD2. With V trimmed by 7 bases and J by 9 bases, 11 bases remained unmatched. Germline lookup yields CDR1 SNHLY and CDR2 FYNNEI. The CDR3 loop spans 14 amino acids. The CDR3 loop reads CASNTSPGGSEQFF. The CDR3 bases are TGTGCCAGCAACACTTCCCCGGGGGGGAGTGAGCAGTTCTTC.

This CDR3 is CSARDPKRGMSETQYF. CDR3 in DNA: TGCAGTGCTAGAGATCCCAAGCGGGGGATGAGTGAGACCCAGTACTTC. This sequence joins TRBV20-1 and TRBJ2-5; 8 bases match TRBD2. CDR1 and CDR2 from the germline V gene are DFQATT and SNEGSKA (reference sequence). Trimming cost V 0 bases and J 5 bases; bases outside gene matches: 11. The CDR3 runs to 16 residues.

This chain joins TRBV27 and TRBJ2-7; 10 bases align to TRBD1. Germline trimming cut 2 bases from V and 4 bases from J; bases unmatched to any gene: 5. This CDR3 has 15 residues. From germline, CDR1 is MNHEY and CDR2 SMNVEV (reference sequence). CDR3 coding DNA: TGTGCCAGCAGTTTACAGTGGGACAGGGGTTACGAGCAGTACTTC. Amino acid sequence: CASSLQWDRGYEQYF.

In DNA, the CDR3 is TGTGCCACCAGCAGAGATTGGGTAAACACTGAAGCTTTCTTT. Translation: CATSRDWVNTEAFF. The chain uses TRBV15 and TRBJ1-1; D remains unclear. The germline CDR1 and CDR2 sequences are LNHNV and YYDKDF (reference sequence). Deletions cut 0 bases from V and 2 bases from J, with 7 bases between. The CDR3 is made up of 14 amino acids. The variable domain in full, with the rest retrieved from reference TRBV15 and TRBJ1-1, is DAMVIQNPRYQVTQFGKPVTLSCSQTLNHNVMYWYQQKSSQAPKLLFHYYDKDFNNEADTPDNFQSRRPNTSFCFLDIRSPGLGDTAMYLCATSRDWVNTEAFFGQGTRLTVV.

V and J are TRBV5-1 and TRBJ2-5; D might be TRBD1 (5 bases). The ends were cut back, 4 bases at V and 5 bases at J, with 18 bases in the middle. The CDR3 is 15 residues long. From germline, CDR1 is SGHRS and CDR2 YFSETQ. CDR3 sequence: CASSPGMQGWETQYF. The CDR3 DNA reads as TGCGCCAGCAGCCCTGGGATGCAGGGTTGGGAGACCCAGTACTTC. The complete variable domain, with remaining parts taken from reference TRBV5-1 and TRBJ2-5, reads KAGVTQTPRYLIKTRGQQVTLSCSPISGHRSVSWYQQTPGQGLQFLFEYFSETQRNKGNFPGRFSGRQFSNSRSEMNVSTLELGDSALYLCASSPGMQGWETQYFGPGTRLLVL.

The rearrangement joins TRBV7-9 to TRBJ2-1; no clear D gene. CDR1 and CDR2 (germline): SEHNR, FQNEAQ (reference sequence). V was cut by 5 bases and J by 0 bases, with 11 bases left in between. This CDR3 comprises 15 residues. CDR3 nucleotides: TGTGCCAGCAGCCCCAAACAGAACTCCTACAATGAGCAGTTCTTC. Protein: CASSPKQNSYNEQFF.

The chain links TRBV6-2 or TRBV6-3 to TRBJ2-5; 7 bases match TRBD1. The V and J ends lost 6 bases and 5 bases, in that order; junction bases with no gene match: 9. Germline CDR1 and CDR2: MNHEY and SVGEGT. The length of the CDR3 is 14 residues. The CDR3 region is CASSNTGVGETQYF. The CDR3 DNA reads as TGTGCCAGCAGCAATACAGGGGTCGGGGAGACCCAGTACTTC.

The CDR3 DNA is TGTGCCAGCAGCTTAAACCTAGCGGGCCCGGAGACCCAGTACTTC. It translates to CASSLNLAGPETQYF. The gene calls are TRBV7-3 and TRBJ2-5, with 8 bases that match TRBD2. The CDR3 contains 15 residues. CDR1 SGHTA and CDR2 FQGTGA come from the germline V gene. J gave up 5 bases and V 1 base, and 6 bases lay outside the gene matches.

In this sample, this clonotype turned up a few times. V and J are TRBV30 and TRBJ2-7, with D perhaps TRBD2 (6 bases). The CDR3 is made up of 13 amino acids. Trimming left V 4 bases short and J 8 bases short, with 18 bases between. Germline CDR1 and CDR2: GTSNPN and SVGIG (reference sequence). CDR3 sequence: CAWKGRDLRKQYF. The CDR3 DNA follows: TGTGCCTGGAAAGGGCGGGACCTACGAAAGCAGTACTTC. The full variable domain, in which reference TRBV30 and TRBJ2-7 provide the parts outside the CDR3, is SQTIHQWPATLVQPVGSPLSLECTVEGTSNPNLYWYRQAAGRGLQLLFYSVGIGQISSEVPQNLSASRPQDRQFILSSKKLLLSDSGFYLCAWKGRDLRKQYFGPGTRLTVT.

The V and J genes are TRBV6-5 and TRBJ1-1; D gene ambiguous. Per the germline V gene, CDR1 is MNHEY and CDR2 is SVGAGI. Trimming took off 8 bases at V and 7 bases at J, with 11 bases between the two ends. The CDR3 consists of 11 residues. The CDR3 loop is CASASGVEAFF. CDR3 sequence (DNA): TGTGCCAGCGCCTCGGGAGTTGAAGCTTTCTTT.

This clonotype showed up just a few times. This rearrangement joins TRBV4-1 to TRBJ2-7; the match to TRBD1 covers 7 bases. The CDR3 sequence is 14 residues long. J lost 4 bases, V lost 4 bases, and 7 bases had no gene match. The germline gives CDR1 MGHRA, CDR2 YSYEKL. The CDR3 DNA follows: TGCGCCAGCAGCCTGCAGACAGGGTGGTACGAGCAGTACTTC. As protein: CASSLQTGWYEQYF.

V gene TRBV5-1 combines with J gene TRBJ2-1; possibly TRBD1 for D (5 bases). The V gene lost 0 bases and the J gene lost 0 bases, with 10 bases spanning the gap. The CDR3 spans 16 residues. In germline, CDR1 is SGHRS, CDR2 YFSETQ. The CDR3: CASSLEGPHSYNEQFF. CDR3 bases: TGCGCCAGCAGCTTGGAGGGGCCCCACTCCTACAATGAGCAGTTCTTC.

J is TRBJ1-2 and V is TRBV6-1; TRBD1 is a possible D gene (5 bases). V lost 7 bases to trimming and J lost 2 bases, with 14 bases between them. The CDR3 loop spans 14 amino acids. Germline V gene lookup returns CDR1 MNHNS and CDR2 SASEGT. The chain's CDR3 is CASTPTGGNYGYTF. The CDR3 DNA sequence: TGTGCCAGCACCCCCACGGGGGGGAACTATGGCTACACCTTC.

This clonotype was picked up many times. The CDR3 loop reads CASRGSGGLTDTQYF. The CDR3 coding sequence is TGTGCCAGCAGGGGTAGCGGGGGGCTGACAGATACGCAGTATTTT. The V call is TRBV6-1, the J call TRBJ2-3, with 10 bases matching TRBD2. The trim removed 6 bases at V and 3 bases at J, leaving 6 bases unmatched. The CDR3 has 15 amino acids. In germline, CDR1 is MNHNS, CDR2 SASEGT.